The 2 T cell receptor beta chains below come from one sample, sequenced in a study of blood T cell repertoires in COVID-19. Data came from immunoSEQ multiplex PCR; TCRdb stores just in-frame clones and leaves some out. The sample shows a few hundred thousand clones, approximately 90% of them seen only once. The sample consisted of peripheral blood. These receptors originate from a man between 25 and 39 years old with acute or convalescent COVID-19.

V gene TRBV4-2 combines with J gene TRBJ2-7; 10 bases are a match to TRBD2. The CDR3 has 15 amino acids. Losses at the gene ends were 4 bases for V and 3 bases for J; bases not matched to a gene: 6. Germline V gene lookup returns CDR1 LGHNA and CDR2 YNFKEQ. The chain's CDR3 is CASSRTSGDIYEQYF. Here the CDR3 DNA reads TGTGCCAGCAGCCGAACTAGCGGGGATATCTACGAGCAGTACTTC.

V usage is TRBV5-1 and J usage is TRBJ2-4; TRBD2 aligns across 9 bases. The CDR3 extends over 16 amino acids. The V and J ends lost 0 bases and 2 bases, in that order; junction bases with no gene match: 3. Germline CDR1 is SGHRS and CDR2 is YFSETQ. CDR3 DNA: TGCGCCAGCAGCTTGGAGGCGGGAGGGACCAAAAACATTCAGTACTTC. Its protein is CASSLEAGGTKNIQYF. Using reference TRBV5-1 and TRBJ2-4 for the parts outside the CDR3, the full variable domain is KAGVTQTPRYLIKTRGQQVTLSCSPISGHRSVSWYQQTPGQGLQFLFEYFSETQRNKGNFPGRFSGRQFSNSRSEMNVSTLELGDSALYLCASSLEAGGTKNIQYFGAGTRLSVL.